This TCR beta chain was recorded in a study of shared clonotypes between healthy human individuals. Every immunoSEQ plate was one replicate of a subset's evenly spread DNA. The data were produced by immunoSEQ multiplex PCR, yet TCRdb's version contains in-frame clones alone and is incomplete. In the table there are about 1.5 million clones, 98% of which are singletons. Study-level points and caveats: Specimens sampled were limited to blood, with tissue repertoires likely differing.

Remarks on this clone: Antigen: not known.

Looked up from germline, CDR1 is MNHEY and CDR2 is SVGAGI. V shed 8 bases and J 6 bases; nucleotides not matched to a gene: 13. The CDR3 runs 15 residues. The clonotype originates from a man younger than 40 in good health. The chain has TRBV6-5 and TRBJ2-1; 7 bases line up with TRBD2. The material sequenced was naive CD4+ T cells sorted from blood. Sample subset: CD45RA+ positively selected. CDR3 nucleotides: TGTGCCAGCCGGGGCGGGAGCGCCCCGCGCAATGAGCAGTTCTTC. This codes for CASRGGSAPRNEQFF.